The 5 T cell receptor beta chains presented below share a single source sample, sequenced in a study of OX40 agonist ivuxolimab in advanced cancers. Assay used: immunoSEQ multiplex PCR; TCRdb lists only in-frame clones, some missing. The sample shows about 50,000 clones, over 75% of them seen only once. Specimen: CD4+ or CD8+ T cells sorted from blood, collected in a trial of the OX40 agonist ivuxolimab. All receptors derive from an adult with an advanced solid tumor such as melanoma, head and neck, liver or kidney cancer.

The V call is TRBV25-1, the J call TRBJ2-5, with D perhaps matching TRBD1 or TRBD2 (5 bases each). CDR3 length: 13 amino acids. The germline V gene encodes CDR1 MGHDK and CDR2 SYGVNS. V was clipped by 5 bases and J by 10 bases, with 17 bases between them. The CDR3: CASSPPGTAVQYF. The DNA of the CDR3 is TGTGCCAGCAGTCCTCCCGGGACCGCGGTCCAGTACTTC.

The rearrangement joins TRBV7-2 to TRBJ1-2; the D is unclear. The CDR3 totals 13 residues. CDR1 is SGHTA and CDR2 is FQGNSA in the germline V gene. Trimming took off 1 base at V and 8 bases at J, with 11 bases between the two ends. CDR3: CASSLVRGAGYTF. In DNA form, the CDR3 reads TGTGCCAGCAGCTTAGTCCGGGGAGCAGGCTACACCTTC.

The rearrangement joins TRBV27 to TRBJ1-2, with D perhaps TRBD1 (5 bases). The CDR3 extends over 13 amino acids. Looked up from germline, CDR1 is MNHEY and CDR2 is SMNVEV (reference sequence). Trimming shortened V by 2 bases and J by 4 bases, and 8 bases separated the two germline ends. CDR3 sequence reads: CASSLIGAYGYTF. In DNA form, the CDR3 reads TGTGCCAGCAGTTTAATAGGGGCCTATGGCTACACCTTC.

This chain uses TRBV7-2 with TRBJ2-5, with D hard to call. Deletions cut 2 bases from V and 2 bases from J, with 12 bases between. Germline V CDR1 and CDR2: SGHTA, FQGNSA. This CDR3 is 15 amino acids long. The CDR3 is CASSLSEFRQETQYF. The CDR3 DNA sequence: TGTGCCAGCAGCTTATCAGAATTCAGACAAGAGACCCAGTACTTC.

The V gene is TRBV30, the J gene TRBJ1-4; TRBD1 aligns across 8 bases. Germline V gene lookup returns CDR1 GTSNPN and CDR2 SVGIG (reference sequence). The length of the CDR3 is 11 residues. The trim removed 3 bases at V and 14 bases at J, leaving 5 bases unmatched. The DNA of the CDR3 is TGTGCCTGGAGCAACAGGGGGACGCTGTTTTTT. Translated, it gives CAWSNRGTLFF. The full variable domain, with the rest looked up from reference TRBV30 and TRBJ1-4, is SQTIHQWPATLVQPVGSPLSLECTVEGTSNPNLYWYRQAAGRGLQLLFYSVGIGQISSEVPQNLSASRPQDRQFILSSKKLLLSDSGFYLCAWSNRGTLFFGSGTQLSVL.